A selection of T cell receptor beta chains follows, all from one sample in a study of shared clonotypes between healthy human individuals. Some clones are missing from TCRdb's copy, which holds only in-frame ones; the method was immunoSEQ multiplex PCR. The table records 2 million to 2.5 million clones, 85% to 95% of them present only once. The sequencing sample was made of naive CD8+ T cells sorted from blood. The receptors shown here come from a man aged 18 to 35 in good health. Both conserved end residues are part of each CDR3.

v_gene,CDR3aa
TRBV30,CAWSLGGQGNTIYF
TRBV28,CASSFGESGEQYF
TRBV16,CASSHSPGQSTEAFF
TRBV18,CASSTAPGQGGGYEQYF
TRBV4-1,CASSQEGGSGTGALFLEDTQYF
TRBV25-1,CASSELAATEAFF
TRBV5-6,CASSLKLEGITDGTDTQYF
TRBV2,CASMVTANTGELFF
TRBV28,CASSLPGILARGYTF
TRBV7-9,CASSSPEGPGGHGELFF
TRBV4-2,CASSQGTGRGTTNEKLFF
TRBV11-2,CASSPNSGTGLFMNTEAFF
TRBV27,CASSFTDGSYEQYF
TRBV7-7,CASSLDHTDTQYF
TRBV5-4,CASSTSSGAGLYNEQFF
TRBV29-1,CSVPLASGGLNTGELFF
TRBV27,CASSFQGGETQYF
TRBV10-3,CAISTPGQGNTEAFF
TRBV5-1,CASSLGGDYEQYF
TRBV7-8,CASSSYMETQYF
TRBV10-1,CASIGGLAFF
TRBV5-6,CASNHNDAGAKNYGYTF
TRBV6-5,CASSYFSGGNIEQFF
TRBV28,CASSQLAGDFNEQFF
TRBV7-2,CASSLSSGGAETQYF
TRBV29-1,CSARTESYGYTF
TRBV6-1,CASSEVVAGASPLHF
TRBV5-1,CASSPGGNTEAFF
TRBV7-9,CASSLGARNTEAFF
TRBV6-6,CASSYGVSTDTQYF
TRBV5-6,CASSLDREINSPLHF
TRBV7-9,CASSHSREPDTQYF
TRBV4-1,CASSQGTALYEQYF
TRBV6-1,CASSESRRHKGDEQFF
TRBV2,CASSEGPSGTDNEQFF
TRBV6-6,CASSPETYQETQYF
TRBV9,CASSMNRDPGYTF
TRBV28,CVSSSGYEQYF
TRBV2,CASSEARAGSYNSPLHF
TRBV6-5,CASSVLRGTDTQYF
TRBV27,CASSFTGQGPTNEKLFF
TRBV11-2,CASSLGKDTQYF
TRBV6-5,CASTGQASSYEQYF
TRBV5-8,CASSLVRGEQFF
TRBV10-3,CAISLAGATYEQYF
TRBV30,CAWSTGGVYEQYF
TRBV6-5,CASSYRGYTEAFF
TRBV7-8,CASSLDPNSPLHF
TRBV6-1,CAVLDKGNNQPQHF
TRBV4-3,CASSLYNTDTQYF
TRBV7-9,CASSLPSYNEQFF
TRBV28,CASSLPPGGWSPTNEKLFF
TRBV5-6,CASSLVNNRPEQYF
TRBV4-2,CASSQGGGTQKEEQYF
TRBV5-6,CASRDGQGLYEQYF
TRBV28,CASSFRTGAKNIQYF
TRBV5-8,CASSLAPASISPLHF
TRBV7-6,CASSAREAPSGELFF
TRBV4-3,CASSQASDTGELFF
TRBV7-7,CASSPFPKAGFDQETQYF